A selection of T cell receptor beta chains follows, all from one sample in a study of blood T cell repertoires in COVID-19. TCRdb's table, derived via immunoSEQ multiplex PCR, lists solely in-frame clones and lacks some. The sample lists roughly 200,000 clones, about 91% seen once, with approximately 2.3% in the top ten. Material: PBMCs or T cells enriched from blood (not recorded which). The origin of the receptors is a woman aged 40 to 50 with acute COVID-19. CDR3s include the opening cysteine and the closing phenylalanine or tryptophan. The order of the fields is clone size, V gene, D gene, J gene, CDR3 DNA, CDR3 protein. D genes are given only for firm matches. Size tells how often a clone was seen (once, few, many) or the class of an expanded clone, and some rows leave it out.

>once|TRBV6-5|.|TRBJ2-1
TGTGCCAGCACCCAGGCCGGGGTCGAGCAGTTCTTC
CASTQAGVEQFF
>.|TRBV29-1|TRBD2|TRBJ2-1
TGCAGCGTCCCCCTAGCGGGAGGGCAACGTGAGCAGTTCTTC
CSVPLAGGQREQFF
>.|TRBV2|TRBD1|TRBJ2-7
TGTGCCAGCACCGGGGACAGCGCTTACGAGCAGTACTTC
CASTGDSAYEQYF
>few|TRBV10-3|.|TRBJ1-5
TGTGCCATCAGTGAGGGTATGCAGAGGCAGCCCCAGCATTTT
CAISEGMQRQPQHF
>once|TRBV29-1|TRBD2|TRBJ2-1
TGCAGCGGACGACTAGCGGGAGGAGATGAGCAGTTCTTC
CSGRLAGGDEQFF
>.|TRBV7-2|TRBD2|TRBJ2-5
TGTGCCAGTAATAGGGCTGAGCGGGGGGGCCGAGAGACCCAGTACTTC
CASNRAERGGRETQYF
>.|TRBV7-9|TRBD1|TRBJ2-4
TGTGCCAGCAGCTTTCCAGCGGACAGGGGTAGAAACATTCAGTACTTC
CASSFPADRGRNIQYF
>few|TRBV30|.|TRBJ1-6
TGTGCCTGGAGTGTACCCCAGTATAATTCACCCCTCCACTTT
CAWSVPQYNSPLHF
>.|TRBV7-2|.|TRBJ1-3
TGTGCCAGCAGTGCAACAACAGGAAACACCATATATTTT
CASSATTGNTIYF
>.|TRBV5-1|.|TRBJ1-4
TGCGCCAGCAGCTTTGGGGCAGGGGAAAAACTGTTTTTT
CASSFGAGEKLFF
>.|TRBV6-5|TRBD1|TRBJ1-3
TGTGCCAGCACCCGAGGACAGGATCTAAACACCATATATTTT
CASTRGQDLNTIYF
>.|TRBV5-6|TRBD1|TRBJ1-1
TGTGCCAGCAGCTCTTGGCGGAACAGGGGGCCGAACACTGAAGCTTTCTTT
CASSSWRNRGPNTEAFF
>.|TRBV11-2|TRBD1|TRBJ2-7
TGTGCCAGCAGCTCCGGGACAGGGAGCGAGCAGTACTTC
CASSSGTGSEQYF
>.|TRBV27|.|TRBJ2-3
TGTGCCAGCACCCTCGGTGGGGGGACAGATACGCAGTATTTT
CASTLGGGTDTQYF